The TCR beta chain described here comes from a study of spatial heterogeneity in lung cancer. The wider study: Beta-chain sequences consistently outnumbered alpha-chain sequences in detection. Whole-study findings and limits: Blood contained ubiquitous expanded tumor TCRs more at resection than at follow-up.

As to time point: sample taken at primary tumor resection. No cells were sorted before sequencing. The whole RNA sequenced was extracted from tumor, nontumor lung or frozen PBMC. The approximately 79 donors had untreated early-stage non-small cell lung cancer. This clonotype was detected only a few times. Its target is unknown. A distinct unique molecular identifier was carried by each TCR cDNA molecule. One entry per CDR3 protein results from TCRdb running MiXCR on the 5' RACE reads. The profile shows some 40,000 distinct CDR3 sequences, less than 5.5% of them singletons. The sample here was PBMCs, taken at surgery. The TCR was taken from a female donor with early-stage non-small cell lung cancer.

This chain's CDR3 is CASSPTRQGTDTQYF. As DNA, the CDR3 is TGTGCCAGCAGTCCGACCCGACAGGGCACAGATACGCAGTATTTT. This rearrangement joins TRBV28 to TRBJ2-3; D might be TRBD1 (6 bases). Between the trimmed V and J ends, which lost 5 bases and 1 base, there was a span of 13 bases. The CDR3 contains 15 residues. Germline lookup yields CDR1 MDHEN and CDR2 SYDVKM.